Following are 23 T cell receptor beta chains from one sample sequenced in a study of cytomegalovirus exposure and HLA in healthy donors. PCR primers comprised 60 Vbeta and 13 Jbeta primers. Measured with immunoSEQ multiplex PCR; TCRdb has only the in-frame clones, and not every one. The table has around 220,000 clones, 60% to 85% seen once. The sequenced material came from PBMCs. The receptors stem from a man aged 35 to 55 in good health and CMV-seronegative.

The chain couples TRBV10-3 to TRBJ1-3; the match to TRBD1 covers 7 bases. The trim removed 6 bases at V and 7 bases at J, leaving 18 bases unmatched. The CDR3 is made up of 17 amino acids. Germline V gene sequence: CDR1 ENHRY, CDR2 SYGVKD. DNA of the CDR3: TGTGCCATCAGCCTACCCCCGGACAGGTTTCAAGGGAACACCATATATTTT. Protein: CAISLPPDRFQGNTIYF.

The genes are TRBV5-4 and TRBJ2-1, with TRBD2 identical over 9 bases. This CDR3 region has 16 residues. Per the germline V gene, CDR1 is SGHNT and CDR2 is YYREEE (reference sequence). The V gene end was trimmed by 4 bases and the J gene end by 0 bases; junction bases not matched to a gene: 5. The CDR3 here is CASSPKAGGSYNEQFF. Written as DNA, the CDR3 is TGTGCCAGCAGCCCTAAAGCGGGGGGCTCCTACAATGAGCAGTTCTTC.

The rearrangement uses TRBV6-5 and TRBJ2-6; D remains ambiguous. Deletions cut 6 bases from V and 0 bases from J, with 6 bases between. Per the germline V gene, CDR1 is MNHEY and CDR2 is SVGAGI. The CDR3 spans 14 residues. CDR3 nucleotide sequence: TGTGCCAGCAGCCTCGTCTCTGGGGCCAACGTCCTGACTTTC. Amino acid sequence: CASSLVSGANVLTF.

The J gene is TRBJ2-1, the V gene TRBV28; tentatively, D is TRBD2 (5 bases). This CDR3 has 15 residues. V was trimmed by 2 bases and J by 1 base, leaving 9 bases between them. Germline V CDR1 and CDR2: MDHEN, SYDVKM. The CDR3 region is CASSLGGRSYNEQFF. DNA for the CDR3: TGTGCCAGCAGTTTAGGCGGGCGATCCTACAATGAGCAGTTCTTC.

The chain uses TRBV29-1 and TRBJ2-7; D may be TRBD2 (5 bases). This CDR3 comprises 12 residues. Germline V gene lookup returns CDR1 SQVTM and CDR2 ANQGSEA. Deletions cut 1 base from V and 3 bases from J, with 7 bases between. In DNA, the CDR3 is TGCAGCGTTGAAGTTCGGGACTACGAGCAGTACTTC. Amino acids: CSVEVRDYEQYF.

The count of this clone is one. The rearrangement links TRBV18 to TRBJ1-1; 7 positions match TRBD1. This CDR3 region has 18 residues. J lost 0 bases, V lost 3 bases, and 13 bases had no gene match. CDR1 KGHSH and CDR2 LQKENI come from the germline V gene. CDR3 in DNA: TGTGCCAGCTCACCGAAGGGGCACAGGGGATATTTGAACACTGAAGCTTTCTTT. Amino acid sequence: CASSPKGHRGYLNTEAFF.

V is TRBV7-2 and J is TRBJ2-3; D is possibly TRBD2 (6 bases). From germline, CDR1 is SGHTA and CDR2 FQGNSA. Deletions cut 3 bases from V and 0 bases from J, with 13 bases between. The CDR3 has 16 residues. Written as DNA, the CDR3 is TGTGCCAGCAGCTTTTATACAGGAGGGAGCACAGATACGCAGTATTTT. This codes for CASSFYTGGSTDTQYF.

The chain recombines TRBV29-1 with TRBJ2-7; D might be TRBD2 (5 bases). Per germline, CDR1 SQVTM and CDR2 ANQGSEA. The CDR3 sequence is 13 residues long. Trimming stripped 5 bases from V and 2 bases from J, with 13 bases between. The CDR3 sequence: CSVSGRETYEQYF. The CDR3 DNA reads TGCAGCGTTTCGGGCCGGGAAACCTACGAGCAGTACTTC.

V gene TRBV27 combines with J gene TRBJ1-5; D is unresolved. Between the trimmed V and J ends, which lost 6 bases and 0 bases, there was a span of 9 bases. This CDR3 spans 14 amino acids. CDR1 and CDR2 from the germline V gene are MNHEY and SMNVEV (reference sequence). The CDR3 sequence: CASSRVYSNQPQHF. As DNA, the CDR3 is TGTGCCAGCAGCCGAGTCTATAGCAATCAGCCCCAGCATTTT.

This clone was observed a handful of times. V usage is TRBV6-6 and J usage is TRBJ1-6; the match to TRBD1 covers 9 bases. The CDR3 is 15 residues long. Germline V gene lookup returns CDR1 MNHNY and CDR2 SVGAGI (reference sequence). Unmatched junction bases numbered 10, after V lost 6 bases and J lost 10 bases. The DNA for the CDR3 is TGTGCCAGCAGCTTTACAGGGGGCAGGGGGTCACCCCTCCACTTT. Amino acids: CASSFTGGRGSPLHF.

The chain employs TRBV18 and TRBJ1-5; the match to TRBD1 covers 7 bases. Losses at the gene ends were 4 bases for V and 5 bases for J; bases not matched to a gene: 2. This CDR3 has 13 amino acids. Germline lookup yields CDR1 KGHSH and CDR2 LQKENI. CDR3 in amino acids: CASSLGTDQPQHF. In DNA, the CDR3 is TGTGCCAGCTCACTCGGGACAGATCAGCCCCAGCATTTT.

This chain links TRBV30 with TRBJ2-1, with TRBD2 matching over 8 bases. The CDR3 length is 14 residues. V lost 2 bases to trimming and J lost 4 bases; unmatched junction nucleotides: 4. CDR1 and CDR2 (germline): GTSNPN, SVGIG (reference sequence). The CDR3 DNA is TGTGCCTGGAGTCCTGGACTAGCTTACAATGAGCAGTTCTTC. Amino acids: CAWSPGLAYNEQFF.

This clone was observed a handful of times. V usage is TRBV18 and J usage is TRBJ1-1; TRBD1 agrees at 8 bases. In germline, CDR1 is KGHSH, CDR2 LQKENI. The length of the CDR3 is 14 residues. V gave up 6 bases and J gave up 6 bases; unmatched junction bases: 9. This CDR3 reads CASSRYRGNSEAFF. CDR3 DNA sequence: TGTGCCAGCTCCCGTTACAGGGGGAATTCTGAAGCTTTCTTT.

The rearrangement uses TRBV6-6 and TRBJ2-5; TRBD2 is a possible D gene (5 bases). The J call may not be correct, given that the DNA end is closer to TRBJ2-7. The CDR3 consists of 12 residues. The V gene's germline CDR1 is MNHNY and CDR2 SVGAGI (reference sequence). The CDR3 nucleotides read TGTGCCAGCGCGGACGGGATCTACGAGCAGTACTTC. Its translation is CASADGIYEQYF.

The chain links TRBV6-6 to TRBJ2-5, with 11 bases lining up with TRBD2. The CDR3 sequence is 15 residues long. Germline V CDR1 and CDR2: MNHNY, SVGAGI (reference sequence). V was pared by 5 bases and J by 5 bases, with 7 bases of the junction left unmatched. The DNA of the CDR3 is TGTGCCAGCAGTGGACTAGCGGGCTTGGGCGAGACCCAGTACTTC. Encoded protein: CASSGLAGLGETQYF.

The chain links TRBV6-5 to TRBJ1-1; 7 bases agree with TRBD1. Germline lookup yields CDR1 MNHEY and CDR2 SVGAGI. The CDR3 totals 12 residues. Trimming at V came to 5 bases and at J to 6 bases, leaving 3 bases not matched to a gene. The CDR3 spells CASSRQGAEAFF. The CDR3 DNA sequence: TGTGCCAGCAGTCGACAGGGAGCTGAAGCTTTCTTT.

The V and J genes are TRBV6-5 and TRBJ1-1; possibly TRBD1 for D (5 bases). The CDR3 contains 15 residues. V lost 2 bases to trimming and J lost 6 bases, with 16 bases between them. Germline CDR1 MNHEY, CDR2 SVGAGI. Here the CDR3 reads CASSYRGLDFAEAFF. In DNA, the CDR3 is TGTGCCAGCAGTTACAGGGGCCTAGATTTCGCTGAAGCTTTCTTT.

This clone occurred once. The chain is built from TRBV29-1 and TRBJ2-1; TRBD2 agrees at 13 bases. V was pared by 7 bases and J by 4 bases, with 4 bases of the junction left unmatched. In germline, CDR1 is SQVTM, CDR2 ANQGSEA. The CDR3 has 14 residues. CDR3 sequence: CSAGLAGPYNEQFF. The DNA of the CDR3 is TGCAGCGCGGGACTAGCGGGACCGTACAATGAGCAGTTCTTC.

The V call is TRBV6-5, the J call TRBJ2-3; a possible D gene is TRBD2 (5 bases). V lost 8 bases and J lost 6, with 12 bases in between. This CDR3 has 12 residues. Germline V lookup: CDR1 MNHEY, CDR2 SVGAGI. CDR3: CASGSHGDTQYF. CDR3 DNA sequence: TGTGCCAGCGGGAGCCACGGGGATACGCAGTATTTT.

This clone was recorded only once. The chain employs TRBV29-1 and TRBJ2-7; 9 positions match TRBD1. CDR1 is SQVTM, CDR2 ANQGSEA, per germline. The CDR3 contains 13 residues. Losses at the gene ends were 6 bases for V and 4 bases for J; bases not matched to a gene: 7. The CDR3 DNA reads TGCAGCGTCGTGGGGACAGGGCGTTACGAGCAGTACTTC. Translation gives CSVVGTGRYEQYF.

The gene calls are TRBV7-8 and TRBJ2-6; 9 nucleotides line up with TRBD1. This CDR3 comprises 17 residues. CDR1 SGHVS and CDR2 FQNEAQ come from the germline V gene. V lost 3 bases, J lost 2 bases, and 5 bases stayed unmatched. The DNA of the CDR3 is TGTGCCAGCAGCTTTGGGACAGGGATCCCTGGGGCCAACGTCCTGACTTTC. Translating it yields CASSFGTGIPGANVLTF.

The chain has TRBV27 and TRBJ1-5, with D possibly matching TRBD1 (5 bases). The CDR3 spans 14 residues. The ends were cut back, 3 bases at V and 6 bases at J, with 12 bases in the middle. Per germline, CDR1 MNHEY and CDR2 SMNVEV (reference sequence). The DNA for the CDR3 is TGTGCCAGCAGTTTCTTGGGAGGGACTCAGCCCCAGCATTTT. Its protein is CASSFLGGTQPQHF.

V gene TRBV21-1 combines with J gene TRBJ2-2; the D call of TRBD2 is as the table states it, not checked on the DNA. TRBV21-1 constitutes a pseudogene. The CDR3 loop spans 20 amino acids. This chain's CDR3 is CASSKELPAGAPMNTGELFF. The DNA for the CDR3 is TGTGCCAGCAGCAAAGAGCTCCCAGCGGGAGCCCCGATGAACACCGGGGAGCTGTTTTTT.